This T cell receptor (beta chain) was sequenced in a study of identical twins (dated by TCRdb to about 2016). The study in broad terms: TCR alpha and beta repertoires from monozygotic twins, unrelated adults of various ages and cord blood were deep-sequenced to test whether fetal clonotypes persist. Replicate twin experiments were performed at different times using different library preparation protocols to rule out contamination.

Paper-wide results and their limitations: Because the same donors could not be followed over many years, the conclusions depended on cross-sectional statistical analysis. Invariant T cells such as MAIT and iNKT could partly confound zero-insertion analyses, although diverse VJ usage argued against such confounding for most clonotypes. Compared with coincidental sharing between unrelated individuals, an excess of low generation-probability sequences was observed among out-of-frame TCR alpha sequences shared between twins. A weaker excess of twin sharing was found in beta out-of-frame sequences because the signal-to-noise ratio was lowered by fewer shared sequences. Out-of-frame TCR alpha sharing in monozygotic twins was systematically underestimated by recombination models, whereas sharing between unrelated individuals was in agreement with the recombination models. Abundant cord blood beta clonotypes had fewer insertions, young adult naive repertoires showed a similar but weaker trend, and memory repertoires showed no such trend.

The cysteine opens and the phenylalanine closes a CDR3 of 16 amino acids. Only the CDR3 portion is preserved as DNA: 48 bases, with reading frame beginning at the first base. The germline V gene (reference sequence) gives CDR1 as DFQATT and CDR2 as SNEGSKA. Cut back by 3 bases and 0 bases, the V and J ends lie 15 bases apart. Library generation was performed with 5' RACE. Sequencing used an Illumina HiSeq 2000. Template switching introduced a universal primer binding site; the final cDNA contained a unique molecular identifier, enabling accurate counting of TCR cDNA molecules. Specific primers in the conserved constant-segment region were used to synthesize first-strand cDNA for the TCR alpha and beta chains. Each cDNA library was double barcoded, with a SMART-Mk sample barcode plus Illumina barcodes, to control for contamination. TruSeq adapter sequences, together with Illumina sample barcodes, were added in two successive PCR steps. TCR alpha and beta cDNA libraries were sequenced on the Illumina HiSeq platform with custom primers. The study's own analysis went as follows. Unique molecular identifiers were extracted from raw reads with MiGEC, and CDR3 positions were determined with MiXCR. Recombination models were inferred per individual with the repgenHMM and IGoR tools using an EM algorithm. Shared clonotypes were analyzed with the tcR package in R, and sharing was normalized by the product of cloneset sizes. To study raw recombination free of thymic and clonal selection effects, out-of-frame nonproductive sequences were analyzed. TCRdb trimmed public reads at Q25 via fastp, called clones via MiXCR and kept in-frame beta chains. Every distinct CDR3 protein forms one entry, paired with its most common genes and DNA. The V and J calls were not made by the authors but by TCRdb's processing. The sample data list hundreds of thousands of distinct CDR3 sequences, and roughly 18% of these were observed just once. Jointly, the top ten make up around 12% of the sample.

This clonotype was picked up a small number of times. Its antigen is still unknown. Base qualities are not at hand, and no much larger clone is one base apart. Only healthy Caucasian donors were included. Three pairs of female monozygotic twins, all aged about 18 to 29 years, made up the twin cohort. RNA for TCR libraries was isolated from peripheral blood mononuclear cells. The same data also contributed to another study, on T cells expressing NK-cell markers. Looking at the second paper: TCR beta-chain repertoires were profiled in sorted CD3+CD56+NKG2C+, CD3+CD56+NKG2C- and CD3+CD56-NKG2C+ T-cell subsets from several donors. Among the eight sequenced donors, seven were HCMV-seropositive and one was HCMV-seronegative. To restrict sorting to alphabetaTCR-expressing T cells, an anti-gammadeltaTCR antibody was added in several experiments. In a handful of donors, the dominant CD3+CD56+NKG2C+ clonotypes ranked among the top 10 CD8+ clonotypes, making up 1.0-7.0% of CD8+ T cells. Those dominant clonotypes were again the most abundant among CD3+CD56-NKG2C+ cells in a few donors, at about 25-60.1%. It remained unclear whether the expanded NKG2C-expressing T cell clones were specific for HCMV antigens. The eight sequenced donors were randomly selected healthy volunteers, three men and five women. HCMV serostatus was determined by detecting HCMV-specific IgG in serum with a commercial ELISA kit. For about 6 donors, bulk peripheral blood T-cell repertoires were additionally sequenced from unsorted PBMC. MIGEC handled demultiplexing of the reads and grouping by UMI, while MiTCR was used to assemble and quantify clonotypes. Only TCR cDNA sequences supported by at least two reads were kept to exclude erroneous sequences. Downstream repertoire analysis used the tcR package, and clonotypes were matched across fractions by CDR3 nucleotide sequence plus V segment. VDJmatch was used to annotate antigen specificity against VDJdb, with one amino acid substitution allowed in CDR3.

The TCR originated in a woman between 18 and 29 years old in good health. The sequence joins TRBV20-1 to TRBJ2-1, with TRBD2 perhaps the D gene, on 5 matching bases. The sample taken for sequencing was PBMCs. Read as DNA, the sequence is TGCAGTGCTAGTTGGGCGGGTTCCCCCTCCTACAATGAGCAGTTCTTC. This yields the protein CSASWAGSPSYNEQFF.